This T cell receptor (beta chain) is drawn from a study of cytomegalovirus exposure and HLA in healthy donors (dated by TCRdb to 2016 to 2017). With respect to the entire study: An earlier analysis of about 530 of the donors reported under 300 Gb of sequence data and 95 million to 120 million unique TCR beta sequences obtained from about 200 million T cells. Roughly 300 gigabases of sequencing data and approximately 91 million unique TCR sequences made up an early release that covered approximately 650 HLA-typed donors. The genetic ancestry cluster associated with self-reported Caucasian donors included approximately 85% of the 398 genotyped donors. The study aimed to test whether cataloging public T cell receptors could reveal signatures of past pathogen exposure. The study profiled the T cell repertoires of around 700 subjects by immunosequencing and related them to cytomegalovirus serostatus. In addition to the first cohort of 650 to 750 subjects, a separate validation cohort of approximately 130 different subjects was used. The study combined high-throughput TCR immunosequencing, statistical association of individual TCRs with disease status, and machine learning to predict cytomegalovirus infection status. To study patterns of TCR occurrence, a later analysis re-analyzed previously published TCR beta repertoires from 666 donors and added high-resolution HLA genotyping. The later analysis used no new phenotypic data to find candidate immune exposures, relying instead on TCR beta sequences and their occurrence across donors. An earlier analysis of 587 of the donors used high-throughput TCR beta sequencing to judge whether each TCR beta V gene segment behaved as functional or pseudogenic. Donor age, sex, ethnicity and CMV serostatus were compiled alongside the repertoire data. A later genetic analysis took genome-wide SNP genotypes for about three fifths of the 666 donors and used that subset as a discovery cohort. Every repertoire in the discovery cohort had been generated on one and the same sequencing platform. HLA typing covered class I and class II loci at four-digit resolution. The number of donors typed differed by locus, with 629-630 for A, B, C, DRB1 and DQB1, over 500 for DQA1, 606 for DPA1, and approximately 470 for DPB1. Several DR-DQ haplotypes were handled as single units for association and clustering because linkage in the cohort was strong. On average, around 200,000 unique TCR beta nucleotide sequences were sequenced per donor among a few hundred genotyped donors of the cohort, with roughly 19% of those sequences being non-productive.

What the research found in general, with its limitations: In a later analysis, most CMV-associated TCR beta chains were found to appear HLA-restricted, with HLA associations seemingly driven largely by CMV exposure. This cohort had only TCR beta chains sequenced, and the lack of alpha or paired-chain data limited which features could be detected. A few of the identified cytomegalovirus-associated TCR beta chains were confirmed in vitro to be specific for cytomegalovirus antigens. Immune exposure information for the cohort was limited to CMV serostatus. A total of 150 to 200 TCR beta chains were listed by the study as associated with cytomegalovirus. While some public TCRs were present in many individuals, most TCR sequences turned up only very rarely across donors. According to a later analysis, TCR association rates differed among HLA loci, with DRB1 alleles showing the most associated TCRs and HLA-C alleles showing the fewest. Some IMGT-functional V segments, including TRBV6-2 and TRBV6-3, could not be told apart with the 87-base-pair reads, so those segments were excluded. HLA typing was unavailable for some donors at each locus, so association tests used only the typed subset. At a false discovery rate of 0.05, a later analysis linked under 20,000 TCR beta sequences to specific HLA alleles. Correlated functional status among segregating V segments might be attributable to linkage disequilibrium, but an unknown experimental factor could not be ruled out. A further reported finding was that TCR beta sequences accurately predicted the HLA-A and HLA-B alleles for most subjects in the first cohort. A group of highly shared sequence variants was considered likely to be a technical artifact of the sequencing pipeline. Because counts were too low, approximately 18 rarely observed V segments, including chromosome 9 orphons, were excluded from the earlier analysis of 587 of the donors. Sequencing depth was assumed to be roughly uniform across donors in the presence/absence analyses, though that assumption may not hold. Cytomegalovirus status was reported to be diagnosed by the classifier with high specificity and sensitivity in both the original and validation cohorts. In a later analysis, HLA-associated TCR beta chains showed more clonal expansion and lower generation probabilities than non-associated chains that were equally common. Assigning TCR associations to individual alleles was difficult when HLA alleles, especially DR and DQ, strongly co-occurred. A later analysis reported that several top co-occurrence clusters appeared linked to parvovirus B19, influenza, CMV and Epstein-Barr virus. In a later genetic analysis, a missense DCLRE1C variant was associated with V-gene and J-gene trimming of TCR beta chains, and the association was replicated in an independent cohort. The authors suggested that the approach could potentially be extended to other disease states and immunological phenotypes. In an earlier analysis of over 550 of the donors, most TCR beta V segments were observed in productive rearrangements about 90% or about 30% of the time, broadly matching IMGT annotations. A later genetic analysis reported fewer N-insertions in productive TCRs among donors in an Asian-associated ancestry cluster than the roughly 700-donor mean.

In total, just over 650 healthy bone marrow donors made up the cohort. At the time of sampling, every cohort member was nominally healthy, though immune exposures that went unrecorded were likely present. The donor tested CMV seronegative and was one of the 352 seronegative cohort members. Every donor gave a peripheral blood sample, and the peripheral blood mononuclear cells from that sample were used for TCR beta sequencing. The Qiagen DNeasy Blood Extraction Kit was used to extract genomic DNA from the blood cell samples. CDR1 and CDR2, per the germline V gene (reference sequence), are LNHDA and SQIVND. Germline trimming: 4 bases from V, 2 bases from J; junction bases outside gene matches: 6. Counted from cysteine to phenylalanine, this CDR3 has 15 amino acids. Only the CDR3 portion is preserved as DNA: 45 bases, with reading frame beginning at the first base. The library was made by the immunoSEQ multiplex PCR assay. The multiplex PCR relied on a mix of 60 forward primers for TCR Vbeta segments and 13 reverse primers for TCR Jbeta segments. A multiplex PCR assay on genomic DNA amplified the CDR3 region of rearranged TCR beta genes. The Illumina HiSeq System was used to sequence the amplified TCR beta libraries as 87-base-pair reads. In the original analysis: In a later analysis, roughly 80 million unique TCR beta chains were counted across the approximately 620 repertoires, and approximately 11 million of these chains were shared by at least two donors. To remove PCR and sequencing errors, raw reads were error-corrected and collapsed into unique sequences using a nearest-neighbor algorithm that merged closely related sequences. CDR3 sequences were aligned to IMGT reference sequences to assign V, D and J gene segments. Each retained sequence needed at least a six-nucleotide match to both a V gene segment and a J gene segment. Rearrangements were classified as productive when the CDR3 lacked stop codons and remained in frame with V and J, and all other rearrangements were classified as non-productive. CDR3 was defined by IMGT convention, running from the second conserved V-encoded cysteine to the conserved J-encoded phenylalanine. In an earlier analysis of more than 550 of the donors, sequences lacking an unambiguous match to a single V gene segment were excluded. An earlier analysis of 587 of the donors classified V segments as functional when productive rearrangements were above 56.7% and as segregating when the standard deviation between donors was above 5%. A statistical classification framework was built for diagnosing cytomegalovirus status from the catalog of TCR beta chain sequences. A later analysis assigned V and J genes by comparing TCR nucleotide sequences with IMGT/GENE-DB human TR gene sequences. A later analysis assigned CDR3 sequences and most-parsimonious VDJ recombination scenarios with the TCRdist pipeline. A later analysis defined each TCR beta chain by its CDR3 amino acid sequence plus V-gene family, and excluded reads lacking a unique V-gene family. As a way to deal with suspected cross-contamination and a sequencing artifact, a later analysis dropped 450 to 600 nucleotide sequences that were highly shared and had low generation probability. In a later analysis, a clonal expansion index was calculated for each public chain from normalized within-repertoire ranks of inferred template counts. In a later analysis, generation probabilities were computed using a VDJ recombination model fitted to out-of-frame rearrangements, and the results were checked against IGoR. A later analysis scored TCR-TCR, TCR-HLA and TCR-CMV co-occurrence with hypergeometric tests, applying a repertoire-size bias correction to TCR pairs. False discovery rates were estimated in a later analysis by permuting HLA or CMV assignments 20 times. In a later analysis, co-occurring TCRs were grouped using DBSCAN, and TCRdist sequence similarity was added for clustering within HLA-allele-positive subsets. Co-occurrence clustering excluded repertoires with fewer than 30,000 or more than 120,000 public chains, plus five with anomalous nucleotide sharing. As stored in TCRdb, this immuneACCESS dataset retains in-frame rearrangements with V and J assigned. A fraction of the clones does not appear; measured against another copy, unresolved V genes explain less than half of the discrepancy, and the remainder lacks a known reason. D and trimming come from the DNA, and the V and J calls and clone size come from that table. This sample's table lists 100,000 to 150,000 clones. About 2% of the sample is in the top ten clones.

Remarks on this clone: The antigen it recognizes is unknown.

The chain is encoded by TRBV19 joined to TRBJ1-2; the central 8 bases match TRBD1. Sequenced material: PBMCs. The TCR was taken from a man aged 35 to 55 in good health and CMV-seronegative. The nucleotide sequence is given as TGTGCCAGTAGTACAACAGGGGGGATGAACTATGGCTACACCTTC. Translation gives CASSTTGGMNYGYTF.